This T cell receptor (beta chain) was obtained from a study of Ad26.COV2.S vaccination and SARS-CoV-2 variants. Whole-study findings and limits: Breadth of non-spike TCRs did not differ between vaccinees and placebo recipients.

The treatment: some 20 received Ad26.COV2.S at low or high dose, single or two shots; 5 received placebo; per-sample allocation not given. It was on day 63 after the first vaccine or placebo injection that samples were taken. About this clone itself: Antigen unknown.

The CDR3 runs to 15 residues. V lost 7 bases, J lost 1 base, and 8 bases stayed unmatched. CDR1 SEHNR and CDR2 FQNEAQ come from the germline V gene (reference sequence). Repertoires were generated with immunoSEQ multiplex PCR, while TCRdb's copy carries only in-frame clones and drops some. The table records around 400,000 clones, roughly 80% of them present only once. The material was peripheral blood, obtained in a trial of Ad26.COV2.S vaccine versus placebo. The V and J genes are TRBV7-9 and TRBJ2-3; 7 nucleotides align to TRBD2. This TCR was recovered from a person aged 18-65 years who received the Ad26.COV2.S COVID-19 vaccine or a placebo. The CDR3 coding sequence is TGTGCCAGCACCGAAGCGGGGTCCGGCACAGATACGCAGTATTTT. It codes for CASTEAGSGTDTQYF.